The 17 T cell receptor beta chains below come from one sample, sequenced in a study of cytomegalovirus exposure and HLA in healthy donors (dated by TCRdb to 2015 to 2018). Library prep was done by the immunoSEQ multiplex PCR assay. The multiplex PCR relied on a mix of 60 forward primers for TCR Vbeta segments and 13 reverse primers for TCR Jbeta segments. This immuneACCESS table, as held by TCRdb, lists in-frame sequences with V and J called but not all clones. Of the missing ones, under half trace to an unresolved V gene in checked studies; the others have no known cause. Here the sample has roughly 100,000 clones; about 74% occur a single time. Clones ranked in the top ten supply roughly 5% of the sample. The sample consisted of PBMCs. The receptors originated from a female donor in good health and CMV-seropositive.

V usage is TRBV6-6 and J usage is TRBJ2-2; 9 bases map to TRBD2. J lost 4 bases, V lost 4 bases, and 7 bases had no gene match. The CDR3 consists of 16 residues. Germline V lookup: CDR1 MNHNY, CDR2 SVGAGI (reference sequence). CDR3 DNA: TGTGCCAGCAGTTCCCCCTTAGCGGGGGCCACCGGGGAGCTGTTTTTT. This gives the protein CASSSPLAGATGELFF.

The chain links TRBV7-2 to TRBJ2-2; 8 nucleotides agree with TRBD2. The CDR3 contains 15 residues. The germline CDR1 and CDR2 sequences are SGHTA and FQGNSA. V lost 3 bases, J lost 0 bases, and 0 bases stayed unmatched. The CDR3 loop reads CASSLTSANTGELFF. CDR3 nucleotide sequence: TGTGCCAGCAGCTTGACTAGCGCGAACACCGGGGAGCTGTTTTTT.

The chain couples TRBV4-3 to TRBJ2-3; tentative D call: TRBD2 (6 bases). CDR3 length: 16 amino acids. Between the trimmed V and J ends, which lost 0 bases and 7 bases, there was a span of 17 bases. Germline CDR1 and CDR2: LGHNA and YSLEER. The CDR3 DNA is TGCGCCAGCAGCCAAGATCATGCGGGAACCCTACATACGCAGTATTTT. This codes for CASSQDHAGTLHTQYF.

This rearrangement joins TRBV28 to TRBJ2-7, with 9 bases identical to TRBD1. CDR1 and CDR2 from the germline V gene are MDHEN and SYDVKM. CDR3 length equals 14 residues. Trimming cost V 4 bases and J 4 bases; bases outside gene matches: 5. This chain's CDR3 is CASSSGQGRYEQYF. The CDR3 DNA reads TGTGCCAGCAGTTCGGGACAGGGTCGTTACGAGCAGTACTTC. The entire variable domain, with the rest obtained from reference TRBV28 and TRBJ2-7, is as follows: DVKVTQSSRYLVKRTGEKVFLECVQDMDHENMFWYRQDPGLGLRLIYFSYDVKMKEKGDIPEGYSVSREKKERFSLILESASTNQTSMYLCASSSGQGRYEQYFGPGTRLTVT.

The rearrangement links TRBV6-5 to TRBJ2-7; TRBD2 matches at 11 bases. The CDR3 runs 15 residues. The germline CDR1 and CDR2 sequences are MNHEY and SVGAGI. The V gene end was trimmed by 4 bases and the J gene end by 1 base; junction bases not matched to a gene: 3. The CDR3 sequence: CASSSTSGISYEQYF. CDR3 sequence (DNA): TGTGCCAGCAGTTCGACTAGCGGGATATCCTACGAGCAGTACTTC.

In this sample, this clone turned up a few times. V usage is TRBV19 and J usage is TRBJ1-5; D unresolved. This CDR3 is 14 amino acids long. Germline values: CDR1 LNHDA, CDR2 SQIVND (reference sequence). The V gene lost 1 base and the J gene lost 2 bases, with 6 bases spanning the gap. The CDR3 region has the DNA TGTGCCAGTAGTATAGTCCAGGGCAATCAGCCCCAGCATTTT. The encoded protein is CASSIVQGNQPQHF.

The J gene is TRBJ1-4, the V gene TRBV2; D uncertain. CDR3 length equals 11 residues. Germline CDR1 SNHLY, CDR2 FYNNEI. Deletions cut 3 bases from V and 7 bases from J, with 3 bases between. CDR3 sequence: CASSDGEKLFF. The CDR3 DNA is TGTGCCAGCAGTGACGGTGAAAAACTGTTTTTT.

The chain has TRBV4-1 and TRBJ1-4; TRBD1 is a possible D gene (6 bases). CDR1 is MGHRA and CDR2 is YSYEKL in the germline V gene. Trimming stripped 1 base from V and 5 bases from J, with 8 bases between. The CDR3 is 14 residues long. The CDR3 protein is CASSQVRGNEKLFF. The DNA for the CDR3 is TGCGCCAGCAGCCAAGTCAGGGGAAATGAAAAACTGTTTTTT.

The genes are TRBV5-4 and TRBJ2-2, with 15 bases fitting TRBD2. Germline V gene lookup returns CDR1 SGHNT and CDR2 YYREEE (reference sequence). The CDR3 has 17 residues. Unmatched junction bases numbered 8, after V lost 6 bases and J lost 5 bases. This chain's CDR3 is CASTTGLAGGSTGELFF. DNA of the CDR3: TGTGCCAGCACTACGGGACTAGCGGGGGGCTCTACCGGGGAGCTGTTTTTT.

The V and J genes are TRBV7-2 and TRBJ1-3, with D maybe TRBD1 (5 bases). Per the germline V gene, CDR1 is SGHTA and CDR2 is FQGNSA. V lost 5 bases to trimming and J lost 0 bases, with 14 bases between them. CDR3 length: 16 amino acids. CDR3 amino acids: CASSPTGQSSGNTIYF. The DNA of the CDR3 is TGTGCCAGCAGCCCTACAGGTCAAAGCTCTGGAAACACCATATATTTT.

The gene calls are TRBV15 and TRBJ1-4; possible D gene TRBD1, 6 bases. The CDR3 is 17 amino acids. V lost 0 bases, J lost 8 bases, and 19 bases lay in between. Germline V CDR1 and CDR2: LNHNV, YYDKDF (reference sequence). The CDR3 is CATSRDGMAGAWEKLFF. For the CDR3, the DNA is TGTGCCACCAGCAGAGACGGCATGGCAGGGGCTTGGGAAAAACTGTTTTTT.

This chain joins TRBV9 and TRBJ1-3; D not resolved. The ends were cut back, 3 bases at V and 0 bases at J, with 10 bases in the middle. Germline values: CDR1 SGDLS, CDR2 YYNGEE. This CDR3 is built from 15 residues. In nucleotides, the CDR3 is TGTGCCAGCAGCGCGAACGACAACTCTGGAAACACCATATATTTT. Protein sequence: CASSANDNSGNTIYF.

The chain recombines TRBV5-6 with TRBJ1-2; D unresolved. The V end was cut by 0 bases, the J end by 4 bases, with 10 bases between. The CDR3 sequence is 14 residues long. The germline CDR1 and CDR2 sequences are SGHDT and YYEEEE. The CDR3 loop reads CASSLEPGIYGYTF. The CDR3 DNA reads TGTGCCAGCAGCTTGGAGCCGGGGATCTATGGCTACACCTTC.

The chain employs TRBV7-3 and TRBJ2-1, with D possibly matching TRBD1 (6 bases). The CDR3 has 13 amino acids. Trimming removed 0 bases at V and 13 bases at J, with 13 bases between. The germline gives CDR1 SGHTA, CDR2 FQGTGA. CDR3 in amino acids: CASSLTSGQFQFF. The CDR3 DNA follows: TGTGCCAGCAGCTTAACTTCAGGACAGTTTCAGTTCTTC.

The chain links TRBV5-1 to TRBJ2-7, with 11 bases identical to TRBD2. The CDR3 runs 14 residues. V was clipped by 2 bases and J by 3 bases; unmatched bases: 1. CDR1 and CDR2 from the germline V gene are SGHRS and YFSETQ. In DNA form, the CDR3 reads TGCGCCAGCAGCTTTAGCGGGAGGGTCTACGAGCAGTACTTC. It specifies CASSFSGRVYEQYF.

For the CDR3, the DNA is TGTGCCAGCAGTTACGAGGACAGTGGGGTAGGTTCACCCCTCCACTTT. It is translated as CASSYEDSGVGSPLHF. The chain recombines TRBV6-6 with TRBJ1-6; a possible D gene is TRBD1 (6 bases). The germline gives CDR1 MNHNY, CDR2 SVGAGI (reference sequence). This CDR3 has 16 amino acids. V lost 2 bases, J lost 9 bases, and 17 bases lay in between.

This clone was recorded only once. V is TRBV10-2 and J is TRBJ2-5, with 10 bases fitting TRBD1. In germline, CDR1 is WSHSY, CDR2 SAAADI. V shed 5 bases and J 4 bases; nucleotides not matched to a gene: 4. CDR3 length equals 14 residues. The CDR3 loop is CASSPRQGAETQYF. CDR3 nucleotides: TGCGCCAGCAGTCCACGACAGGGGGCAGAGACCCAGTACTTC.